A selection of T cell receptor beta chains follows, all from one sample in a study of blood T cells in healthy people across ages. TCRdb ran MiXCR on the 5' RACE reads and lists one entry per CDR3 protein. This table has under 850,000 distinct CDR3 sequences, about 36% appearing once. The sample consisted of blood. These receptors all stem from a man younger than 35 in good health. Both conserved end residues are part of each CDR3. Not all rows give a size; the values are once, few, many and, for expanded clones, a class.

cdr3_aa clone_size v_call
CSARELAGKSQGQYF - TRBV20-1
CASSFEPGRNIQYF many TRBV7-2
CASREQPSGANVLTF many TRBV6-5
CSVGTSGSSYEQYF - TRBV29-1
CASTRGSVNTEAFF - TRBV5-6
CASSTGQGSASGANVLTF few TRBV12-3/TRBV12-4
CASSLVQAGEPYEQYF many TRBV12-3/TRBV12-4
CASSQAGSRNTGELFF - TRBV4-1
CAWAENEQFF - TRBV30
CASSDGGQMEETQYF - TRBV6-4
CSARALRQETQYF - TRBV20-1